This T cell receptor beta chain was identified during a study of blood T cell repertoires in COVID-19. Background on the study: Collection of acute and convalescent COVID-19 samples took place in the United States, Italy and Spain. Nucleic acid was either cDNA or gDNA, and it came from T cells, B-cell-depleted T cells, or PBMCs.

In the authors' workflow: Estimation of nucleated cell counts relied on the amplification of reference gene primers. Repertoires were generated with immunoSEQ multiplex PCR, while TCRdb's copy carries only in-frame clones and drops some. The V and J calls and clone size were taken over from that table, and D and trimming were inferred from the DNA. The sample has more than 110,000 clones, about four fifths seen once; the top ten hold 3.5% to 4.5%. What was sequenced was peripheral blood. The sequence derives from a woman between 55 and 75 years old with acute or convalescent COVID-19.

CDR3 DNA: TGTGCCAGCAGCCAAGAGACTAGAGGCTACGAGCAGTACTTC. Its protein is CASSQETRGYEQYF. V and J are TRBV3-1 (or the pseudogene TRBV3-2) and TRBJ2-7, with a possible D match to TRBD2 (6 bases). CDR3 length: 14 amino acids. Germline V CDR1 and CDR2: LGHDT, YNNKEL (reference sequence). The V end was cut by 0 bases, the J end by 3 bases, with 9 bases between.